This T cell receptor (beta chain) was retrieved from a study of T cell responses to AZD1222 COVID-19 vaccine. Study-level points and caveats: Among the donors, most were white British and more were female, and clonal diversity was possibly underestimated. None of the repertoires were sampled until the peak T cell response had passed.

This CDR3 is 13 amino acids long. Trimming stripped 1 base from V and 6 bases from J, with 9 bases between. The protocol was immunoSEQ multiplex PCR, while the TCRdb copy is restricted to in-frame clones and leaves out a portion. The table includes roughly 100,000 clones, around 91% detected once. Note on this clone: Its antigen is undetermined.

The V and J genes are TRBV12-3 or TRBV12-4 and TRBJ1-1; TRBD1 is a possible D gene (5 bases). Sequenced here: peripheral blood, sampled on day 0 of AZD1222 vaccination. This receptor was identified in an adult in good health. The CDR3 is CASSLVQDAEAFF. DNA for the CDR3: TGTGCCAGCAGTTTAGTACAGGACGCTGAAGCTTTCTTT.